This T cell receptor beta chain was found in a study of Graves' ophthalmopathy and Graves' hyperthyroidism (dated by TCRdb to the late 2010s). A note on the overall study: Stable hyperthyroidism was defined as no progression to ophthalmopathy within 18 months of follow-up. To tell Graves' ophthalmopathy apart from Graves' hyperthyroidism, and to predict which patients would progress to ophthalmopathy, the study relied on TCR beta repertoire signatures. In total, 120 to 150 blood samples were TCR-sequenced: approximately 42 ophthalmopathy, about 75 hyperthyroidism and roughly 17 hyperthyroidism-to-ophthalmopathy patients. To explore V-J signatures that separate ophthalmopathy from hyperthyroidism, a discovery set of more than 95 patients was enrolled, consisting of about 41 with ophthalmopathy and 57 with stable hyperthyroidism. An independent validation cohort was composed of around 19 hyperthyroidism patients and 15 to 17 patients who later progressed from hyperthyroidism to ophthalmopathy. T-cell repertoires of thyroid tissue and blood were compared in over five hyperthyroidism patients. Following sample collection, hyperthyroidism patients were given methimazole at a starting dose of 30 mg daily, and ophthalmopathy patients were given high-dose intravenous methylprednisolone.

The table lists this clonotype with many counts. The antigen it binds to is not known. One base away there is no much larger clone; base qualities are not given. The germline V gene specifies SGHTA as CDR1 and FQGNSA as CDR2. Trimming costs V 4 bases and J 7 bases, and their ends lie 19 bases apart. The CDR3 has 15 amino acids, counting the end cysteine and phenylalanine. Only CDR3 DNA is held: 45 bases, read in frame from base 1. Hyperthyroidism patients were newly diagnosed, were aged 18 to 65 years, and had a disease duration under 2 months. Patients with other autoimmune diseases, uncontrolled infections, pregnancy or lactation were excluded from the study. Clinical symptoms, serum thyroxine, TRAb, thyroid ultrasound and orbital computed tomography formed the basis of the diagnosis. Trizol reagent was used to extract the total RNA, and its quality was then checked on an Agilent 2100 Bioanalyzer.

TCR beta CDR3 regions were amplified from RNA transcripts for repertoire sequencing. The first round was an RT-PCR using HTBI primers with the Qiagen OneStep RT-PCR kit, and this first round was followed by a second-round multiplex PCR, then size selection and purification. Libraries were sequenced on an Illumina HiSeq2000 using paired-end 100 bp reads. Processing in the source paper ran as follows. Reads were processed with SOAPnuke, discarding reads with adapters, uncalled bases, mean Phred below 15, or no exact constant-primer or identifier match. COPE v1.2.5 was used to merge the high-quality paired reads. Clonotypes were defined as unique nucleotide sequences and were aligned to IMGT TRB V, D and J references using MiTCR v1.1. Analysis was restricted to V-J combinations with a frequency above 0.0001, which covered roughly 99% of repertoires. For each V-J combination, a TCR clonal expansion and chaos score was defined as the ratio of F50 clonal expansion to chaos observed in the TCRdist matrix. Welch's t-statistics and random forest were used to reduce features to about a dozen V-J combinations, which were fed into a naive Bayes classifier. The similarity between thyroid and blood repertoires was quantified using the Morisita-Horn index. The public sequencing data were trimmed at Q25 with fastp and processed into clonotypes with MiXCR by TCRdb, which kept only in-frame beta chains. When rows share a CDR3 protein, they turn into one entry using the most common DNA and genes. TCRdb's processing, not the authors' own work, is the source of the V and J calls. Present in this sample are about 1.1 million distinct CDR3 sequences, about two fifths of which were seen just once. The ten largest clones add up to over 8.5% of the sample.

Overall results and qualifications from the work: In validation, the model predicted ophthalmopathy progression with nearly 71% sensitivity and roughly 72% specificity; roughly eleven predicted patients were CT-confirmed with GO in a median of approximately 6.2 months. In cross-validation, the 13-signature model distinguished ophthalmopathy from stable hyperthyroidism with 87.88% sensitivity and 81.08% specificity, while in the test set the corresponding values were 80% and 75%. Most expanded thyroid clonotypes with a frequency above 0.001 also appeared in blood, which suggests that blood repertoires may reflect the immune response in the thyroid. No statistical method was used to set the sample size in advance, and the investigators knew which group each participant was assigned to.

The material sequenced was peripheral blood or thyroid tissue (not recorded which). This TCR derives from an adult man with Graves' hyperthyroidism. Recombination linked TRBV7-2 to TRBJ2-5; the D gene is perhaps TRBD1, from 7 matching bases. The nucleotide sequence is TGTGCCAGCAGCTCAGGGGGGCTCTCTTCGGGGACCCAGTACTTC. The encoded protein is CASSSGGLSSGTQYF.